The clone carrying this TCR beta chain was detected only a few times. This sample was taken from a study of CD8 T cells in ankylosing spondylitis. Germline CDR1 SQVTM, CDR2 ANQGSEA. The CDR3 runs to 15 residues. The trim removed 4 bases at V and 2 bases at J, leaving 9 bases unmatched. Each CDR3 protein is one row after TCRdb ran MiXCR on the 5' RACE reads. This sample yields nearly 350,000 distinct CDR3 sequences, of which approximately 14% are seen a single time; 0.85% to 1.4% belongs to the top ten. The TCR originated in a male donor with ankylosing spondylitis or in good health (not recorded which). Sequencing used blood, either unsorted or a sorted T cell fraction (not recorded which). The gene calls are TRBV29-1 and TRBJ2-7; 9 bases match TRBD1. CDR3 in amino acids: CSVAGGTGSAYEQYF. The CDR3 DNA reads TGCAGCGTTGCCGGGGGGACAGGGAGTGCCTACGAGCAGTACTTC.